This is a list of T cell receptor beta chains from one sample in a study of shared clonotypes between healthy human individuals. Profiled with immunoSEQ multiplex PCR; TCRdb holds only in-frame clones, not every one. The sample lists approximately 2,200,000 clones; 85% to 95% were seen once. Sequenced material: naive CD8+ T cells from PBMCs. These receptor sequences come from a man younger than 35 in good health. Some clones in this sample may be carry-over from other donors' samples. CDR3s include the opening cysteine and the closing phenylalanine or tryptophan. D genes are given only for firm matches. The size entry is marked missing in some rows and otherwise reads once, few, many or a size class.

v_gene: TRBV27
d_gene: .
abundance: .
j_gene: TRBJ2-1
CDR3aa: CASSLGREQFF
CDR3nt: TGTGCCAGCAGTTTAGGGCGTGAGCAGTTCTTC

v_gene: TRBV4-2
d_gene: TRBD2
abundance: .
j_gene: TRBJ2-7
CDR3aa: CASSPGLAGSYEQYF
CDR3nt: TGTGCCAGCAGCCCGGGACTAGCGGGCTCCTACGAGCAGTACTTC

v_gene: TRBV4-2
d_gene: .
abundance: .
j_gene: TRBJ2-1
CDR3aa: CASSPKVSSYNEQFF
CDR3nt: TGTGCCAGCAGCCCGAAGGTAAGCTCCTACAATGAGCAGTTCTTC

v_gene: TRBV11-3
d_gene: TRBD2
abundance: .
j_gene: TRBJ2-7
CDR3aa: CASSPRGDYEQYF
CDR3nt: TGTGCCAGCAGCCCACGGGGGGACTACGAGCAGTACTTC

v_gene: TRBV5-4
d_gene: .
abundance: .
j_gene: TRBJ2-3
CDR3aa: CASSPEDGSGPTDTQYF
CDR3nt: TGTGCCAGCAGCCCCGAAGATGGTAGCGGACCCACAGATACGCAGTATTTT

v_gene: TRBV29-1
d_gene: .
abundance: once
j_gene: TRBJ2-1
CDR3aa: CSGTTSQSHPGGIF
CDR3nt: TGCAGCGGTACGACTAGTCAATCCCACCCGGGCGGAATCTTC

v_gene: TRBV27
d_gene: TRBD1
abundance: .
j_gene: TRBJ2-7
CDR3aa: CASSPGPGQGTYEQYF
CDR3nt: TGTGCCAGCAGTCCGGGACCGGGACAGGGGACCTACGAGCAGTACTTC

v_gene: TRBV7-9
d_gene: TRBD1
abundance: .
j_gene: TRBJ1-1
CDR3aa: CASSLPAGGSEAFF
CDR3nt: TGTGCCAGCAGCTTACCAGCAGGGGGCTCTGAAGCTTTCTTT

v_gene: TRBV7-8
d_gene: .
abundance: once
j_gene: TRBJ2-1
CDR3aa: CASSLAWSSYNEQFF
CDR3nt: TGTGCCAGCAGCTTAGCCTGGAGCTCCTACAATGAGCAGTTCTTC

v_gene: TRBV7-2
d_gene: TRBD1
abundance: .
j_gene: TRBJ2-7
CDR3aa: CASSLAVQGIAYEQYF
CDR3nt: TGTGCCAGCAGCTTAGCGGTACAGGGGATAGCCTACGAGCAGTACTTC

v_gene: TRBV7-2
d_gene: .
abundance: .
j_gene: TRBJ1-2
CDR3aa: CASRHPRGALRGYTF
CDR3nt: TGTGCCAGCAGGCACCCCCGGGGAGCCCTTCGCGGCTACACCTTC

v_gene: TRBV28
d_gene: .
abundance: .
j_gene: TRBJ1-5
CDR3aa: CPDLPYSNQPQHF
CDR3nt: TGCCCGGACCTCCCGTATAGCAATCAGCCCCAGCATTTT

v_gene: TRBV19
d_gene: .
abundance: few
j_gene: TRBJ1-1
CDR3aa: CASSLGRGSTEAFF
CDR3nt: TGTGCCAGTAGTCTCGGCAGGGGATCCACCGAAGCTTTCTTT

v_gene: TRBV6-5
d_gene: .
abundance: .
j_gene: TRBJ2-3
CDR3aa: CASSYRYTDTQYF
CDR3nt: TGTGCCAGCAGTTATCGGTACACAGATACGCAGTATTTT

v_gene: TRBV2
d_gene: TRBD2
abundance: .
j_gene: TRBJ2-5
CDR3aa: CASGLAGAQETQYF
CDR3nt: TGTGCCAGCGGACTAGCGGGAGCACAAGAGACCCAGTACTTC

v_gene: TRBV7-9
d_gene: .
abundance: once
j_gene: TRBJ2-2
CDR3aa: CASSFDAGELFF
CDR3nt: TGTGCCAGCAGCTTTGATGCCGGGGAGCTGTTTTTT

v_gene: TRBV10-3
d_gene: TRBD2
abundance: .
j_gene: TRBJ2-1
CDR3aa: CAISEVGLADGEQFF
CDR3nt: TGTGCCATCAGTGAGGTGGGACTAGCAGACGGTGAGCAGTTCTTC

v_gene: TRBV27
d_gene: .
abundance: .
j_gene: TRBJ2-2
CDR3aa: CASSLYRTTGELFF
CDR3nt: TGTGCCAGCAGTTTGTACAGGACTACCGGGGAGCTGTTTTTT

v_gene: TRBV6-1
d_gene: .
abundance: .
j_gene: TRBJ2-4
CDR3aa: CASSEIRVVQYF
CDR3nt: TGTGCCAGCAGTGAAATAAGGGTCGTTCAGTACTTC

v_gene: TRBV27
d_gene: .
abundance: .
j_gene: TRBJ2-3
CDR3aa: CASSPPTRPDTQYF
CDR3nt: TGTGCCAGCAGTCCCCCGACCCGGCCAGATACGCAGTATTTT

v_gene: TRBV7-9
d_gene: TRBD1
abundance: .
j_gene: TRBJ1-1
CDR3aa: CASSSPGGTEAFF
CDR3nt: TGTGCCAGCAGCTCCCCAGGGGGCACTGAAGCTTTCTTT

v_gene: TRBV27
d_gene: .
abundance: .
j_gene: TRBJ1-1
CDR3aa: CASLAVTTEAFF
CDR3nt: TGTGCCAGCCTCGCGGTCACCACTGAAGCTTTCTTT

v_gene: TRBV9
d_gene: TRBD2
abundance: .
j_gene: TRBJ2-1
CDR3aa: CASSGTSGRTYNEQFF
CDR3nt: TGTGCCAGCAGCGGAACTAGCGGGAGGACATACAATGAGCAGTTCTTC

v_gene: TRBV28
d_gene: .
abundance: .
j_gene: TRBJ2-7
CDR3aa: CATVPTRGSYEQYF
CDR3nt: TGTGCCACCGTCCCCACCAGGGGTTCCTACGAGCAGTACTTC

v_gene: TRBV29-1
d_gene: .
abundance: .
j_gene: TRBJ2-3
CDR3aa: CSARDGGTDTQYF
CDR3nt: TGCAGCGCTCGGGACGGAGGCACAGATACGCAGTATTTT

v_gene: TRBV7-2
d_gene: .
abundance: .
j_gene: TRBJ2-1
CDR3aa: CASSYRYTPINHNEQFF
CDR3nt: TGTGCCAGCAGCTACCGCTACACTCCCATTAATCACAATGAGCAGTTCTTC

v_gene: TRBV7-9
d_gene: .
abundance: .
j_gene: TRBJ2-2
CDR3aa: CASSPRDRYTGELFF
CDR3nt: TGTGCCAGCAGCCCGCGGGACAGATACACCGGGGAGCTGTTTTTT

v_gene: TRBV27
d_gene: .
abundance: .
j_gene: TRBJ1-5
CDR3aa: CASSRNWVLSSNQPQHF
CDR3nt: TGTGCCAGCAGCCGAAACTGGGTTCTCAGTAGCAATCAGCCCCAGCATTTT

v_gene: TRBV30
d_gene: .
abundance: .
j_gene: TRBJ2-3
CDR3aa: CAWNPAGYSTDTQYF
CDR3nt: TGTGCCTGGAACCCAGCGGGCTATAGCACAGATACGCAGTATTTT

v_gene: TRBV29-1
d_gene: .
abundance: .
j_gene: TRBJ2-7
CDR3aa: CSVDAGGYEQYF
CDR3nt: TGCAGCGTTGACGCCGGAGGCTACGAGCAGTACTTC

v_gene: TRBV28
d_gene: .
abundance: .
j_gene: TRBJ2-1
CDR3aa: CASSLDRNRVEFF
CDR3nt: TGTGCCAGCAGTTTAGATCGTAACAGGGTGGAGTTCTTC

v_gene: TRBV4-2
d_gene: .
abundance: .
j_gene: TRBJ2-7
CDR3aa: CASSQGRGTVYEQYF
CDR3nt: TGTGCCAGCAGCCAAGGGAGGGGGACAGTCTACGAGCAGTACTTC

v_gene: TRBV11-2
d_gene: .
abundance: .
j_gene: TRBJ2-1
CDR3aa: CASSLVYNEQFF
CDR3nt: TGTGCCAGCAGCTTAGTTTACAATGAGCAGTTCTTC

v_gene: TRBV9
d_gene: .
abundance: .
j_gene: TRBJ1-2
CDR3aa: CASSVIRGANYGYTF
CDR3nt: TGTGCCAGCAGCGTGATTAGAGGAGCGAACTATGGCTACACCTTC

v_gene: TRBV7-9
d_gene: .
abundance: .
j_gene: TRBJ1-2
CDR3aa: CASSSGTLYGYTF
CDR3nt: TGTGCCAGCAGCTCCGGGACGCTCTATGGCTACACCTTC

v_gene: TRBV27
d_gene: .
abundance: .
j_gene: TRBJ2-5
CDR3aa: CASSLSLGVRETQYF
CDR3nt: TGTGCCAGCAGTTTATCGCTCGGGGTACGAGAGACCCAGTACTTC

v_gene: TRBV5-1
d_gene: .
abundance: once
j_gene: TRBJ2-5
CDR3aa: CASSSVLGGETQYF
CDR3nt: TGCGCCAGCAGCTCCGTGCTAGGAGGAGAGACCCAGTACTTC

v_gene: TRBV4-1
d_gene: .
abundance: .
j_gene: TRBJ2-1
CDR3aa: CASSPSGAGSLSNEQFF
CDR3nt: TGCGCCAGCAGCCCATCAGGGGCGGGGTCTTTATCCAATGAGCAGTTCTTC

v_gene: TRBV6-6
d_gene: .
abundance: .
j_gene: TRBJ1-5
CDR3aa: CASITRGTANQPQHF
CDR3nt: TGTGCCAGCATAACTAGGGGTACAGCAAATCAGCCCCAGCATTTT

v_gene: TRBV7-8
d_gene: .
abundance: once
j_gene: TRBJ2-1
CDR3aa: CASSPPALGNEQFF
CDR3nt: TGTGCCAGCAGCCCCCCCGCCTTGGGCAATGAGCAGTTCTTC

v_gene: TRBV7-6
d_gene: .
abundance: .
j_gene: TRBJ2-2
CDR3aa: CASSSSGPSGELFF
CDR3nt: TGTGCCAGCAGCTCGAGCGGACCGAGCGGGGAGCTGTTTTTT

v_gene: TRBV18
d_gene: TRBD1
abundance: .
j_gene: TRBJ2-2
CDR3aa: CASSPDSTGGWTGELFF
CDR3nt: TGTGCCAGCTCACCAGACTCGACAGGGGGCTGGACCGGGGAGCTGTTTTTT

v_gene: TRBV11-3
d_gene: TRBD2
abundance: once
j_gene: TRBJ2-7
CDR3aa: CASSLGLAATYEQYF
CDR3nt: TGTGCCAGCAGCCTGGGACTAGCGGCCACCTACGAGCAGTACTTC

v_gene: TRBV6-5
d_gene: .
abundance: .
j_gene: TRBJ2-1
CDR3aa: CASSYRGRGNEQFF
CDR3nt: TGTGCCAGCAGTTACAGGGGGAGGGGAAATGAGCAGTTCTTC

v_gene: TRBV28
d_gene: .
abundance: .
j_gene: TRBJ2-3
CDR3aa: CASRSGTAVSTDTQYF
CDR3nt: TGTGCCAGCCGTTCCGGGACGGCAGTGAGCACAGATACGCAGTATTTT

v_gene: TRBV11-2
d_gene: TRBD1
abundance: .
j_gene: TRBJ1-1
CDR3aa: CASSSRTGANTEAFF
CDR3nt: TGTGCCAGCAGCTCCAGGACAGGGGCGAACACTGAAGCTTTCTTT

v_gene: TRBV28
d_gene: TRBD1
abundance: .
j_gene: TRBJ1-2
CDR3aa: CASSYTGTGGSYTF
CDR3nt: TGTGCCAGCAGCTATACCGGGACAGGGGGCAGCTACACCTTC

v_gene: TRBV7-2
d_gene: TRBD1
abundance: .
j_gene: TRBJ1-2
CDR3aa: CASSLYYRGQGYTF
CDR3nt: TGTGCCAGCAGCTTATATTACAGGGGGCAGGGCTACACCTTC

v_gene: TRBV19
d_gene: TRBD1
abundance: .
j_gene: TRBJ2-7
CDR3aa: CASSRWDRADEQYF
CDR3nt: TGTGCCAGTAGTAGGTGGGACAGGGCGGACGAGCAGTACTTC

v_gene: TRBV27
d_gene: .
abundance: .
j_gene: TRBJ2-7
CDR3aa: CASSLRWQVEQYF
CDR3nt: TGTGCCAGCAGTTTGAGATGGCAGGTCGAGCAGTACTTC

v_gene: TRBV19
d_gene: .
abundance: .
j_gene: TRBJ2-1
CDR3aa: CASSHYNEQFF
CDR3nt: TGTGCCAGTAGTCACTACAATGAGCAGTTCTTC

v_gene: TRBV2
d_gene: TRBD1
abundance: .
j_gene: TRBJ2-7
CDR3aa: CASSNTPGQGPSEQYF
CDR3nt: TGTGCCAGCAGTAACACCCCGGGACAGGGGCCCTCCGAGCAGTACTTC

v_gene: TRBV7-3
d_gene: .
abundance: .
j_gene: TRBJ2-3
CDR3aa: CASSSMGTSTDTQYF
CDR3nt: TGTGCCAGCAGCTCGATGGGGACAAGCACAGATACGCAGTATTTT